What follows are 22 T cell receptor beta chains derived from one specimen sequenced in a study of prognosis after radiotherapy for stage I lung cancer. Genomic DNA was the source, and TCR beta CDR3 was amplified from it by two-round multiplex PCR. Primers were specific to each TRBV and TRBJ gene in first-round PCR. TCRdb re-analysed the multiplex PCR reads in MiXCR, keeping a single row per CDR3 protein. Seen here are fewer than 30,000 distinct CDR3 sequences, about 30% observed once, and the top ten hold roughly 35%. The specimen comprised PBMCs, sampled before or after stereotactic body radiation therapy (not recorded which). The receptors were gathered from a donor aged 50 or older with non-small cell lung cancer.

This clonotype has ten or more counts. V usage is TRBV18 and J usage is TRBJ1-4; 7 bases line up with TRBD1. The CDR3 contains 15 residues. Per germline, CDR1 KGHSH and CDR2 LQKENI. V lost 2 bases to trimming and J lost 4 bases; unmatched junction nucleotides: 4. The CDR3 DNA is TGTGCCAGCTCACCATTGGCAGGGGGTAATGAAAAACTGTTTTTT. Protein sequence: CASSPLAGGNEKLFF.

This clonotype was recorded at least ten times. The CDR3 DNA reads TGTGCCATCCAGGGACAACCTCCCCCTTACAATGAGCAGTTCTTC. Translating gives CAIQGQPPPYNEQFF. The V and J genes are TRBV10-3 and TRBJ2-1; D possibly corresponds to TRBD1 (6 bases). With 8 bases removed from V and 4 bases from J, the gap between germline ends came to 18 bases. Germline CDR1 is ENHRY and CDR2 is SYGVKD. The CDR3 loop spans 15 amino acids.

This clonotype was seen many times. The V call is TRBV28, the J call TRBJ1-1, with no clear D. Germline assignment: CDR1 MDHEN and CDR2 SYDVKM. The V and J ends lost 2 bases and 8 bases respectively, with 12 bases between them. The CDR3 consists of 13 residues. CDR3 nucleotides: TGTGCCAGCAGTTTACCGAGGTACGGGGAAGCTTTCTTT. This sequence encodes CASSLPRYGEAFF.

The rearrangement joins TRBV7-2 to TRBJ2-2; 11 positions match TRBD2. The CDR3 is made up of 18 amino acids. Germline-derived CDR1 and CDR2 are SGHTA and FQGNSA. J lost 6 bases, V lost 1 base, and 10 bases had no gene match. CDR3 in amino acids: CASSLVGLAVREPGELFF. CDR3 DNA: TGTGCCAGCAGCTTAGTGGGACTAGCGGTACGGGAGCCCGGGGAGCTGTTTTTT.

The table lists this clonotype with many counts. The genes are TRBV7-3 and TRBJ2-2; perhaps TRBD2 as D (7 bases). CDR3 length equals 16 residues. Trimming pared 5 bases from V and 4 bases from J, leaving 17 bases between. Germline V gives CDR1 SGHTA, CDR2 FQGTGA. The CDR3 loop is CASSPPGGGPTGELFF. DNA of the CDR3: TGTGCCAGCAGCCCCCCGGGGGGCGGCCCCACCGGGGAGCTGTTTTTT.

This clonotype was detected a few times. A much larger clone is a single base away; this may be a read error. The chain joins TRBV15 to TRBJ2-6, with a possible D match to TRBD1 (6 bases). Germline V CDR1 and CDR2: LNHNV, YYDKDF (reference sequence). The CDR3 spans 15 residues. V was shortened by 2 bases and J by 2 bases, with 7 bases between the two germline ends. DNA for the CDR3: TGTGCCACCAGCAGAAGGGACACTGGGGCCAACGTCCTGACTTTC. It yields the protein CATSRRDTGANVLTF.

The rearrangement joins TRBV28 to TRBJ2-7, with a weak D call TRBD1 (6 bases). V gave up 3 bases and J gave up 2 bases, with 8 bases separating them. CDR1 MDHEN and CDR2 SYDVKM come from the germline V gene. The CDR3 is 13 residues long. The CDR3 sequence: CASSLDSTYEQYF. As DNA, the CDR3 is TGTGCCAGCAGTTTGGACAGTACCTACGAGCAGTACTTC.

This clonotype was detected only a few times. This may be a read error: a much more frequent sequence differs by one nucleotide. The chain employs TRBV28 and TRBJ2-2, with 9 bases matching TRBD2. The CDR3 totals 16 residues. Germline CDR1 and CDR2: MDHEN and SYDVKM. Trimming took 5 bases from V and 6 from J; bases not matched to a gene: 10. CDR3 sequence reads: CASSHPRRGGAGELFF. The DNA for the CDR3 is TGTGCCAGCAGTCACCCTCGGCGGGGGGGGGCCGGGGAGCTGTTTTTT.

The sample holds many counts of this clonotype. The chain recombines TRBV7-2 with TRBJ1-2; 7 positions match TRBD1. Unmatched junction bases numbered 11, after V lost 5 bases and J lost 2 bases. In germline, CDR1 is SGHTA, CDR2 FQGNSA. This CDR3 region has 16 residues. CDR3: CASSHLDGTANYGYTF. In DNA form, the CDR3 reads TGTGCCAGCAGCCATTTAGACGGGACAGCCAACTATGGCTACACCTTC. The variable domain in full, completed from reference TRBV7-2 and TRBJ1-2, reads GAGVSQSPSNKVTEKGKDVELRCDPISGHTALYWYRQSLGQGLEFLIYFQGNSAPDKSGLPSDRFSAERTGGSVSTLTIQRTQQEDSAVYLCASSHLDGTANYGYTFGSGTRLTVV.

In this sample, this clonotype turned up many times. V usage is TRBV30 and J usage is TRBJ2-7; tentative D call: TRBD1 (6 bases). Germline V gene sequence: CDR1 GTSNPN, CDR2 SVGIG (reference sequence). This CDR3 is 12 amino acids long. V shed 4 bases and J shed 3 bases, with 10 bases lying between them. CDR3 coding DNA: TGTGCCTGGACGGACAGACACTACGAGCAGTACTTC. It codes for CAWTDRHYEQYF.

A note on this clonotype: A read error may be the cause here, since a much bigger clone is one base away. The V call is TRBV6-2 or TRBV6-3, the J call TRBJ2-5; 9 bases match TRBD1. V was pared by 6 bases and J by 8 bases, with 13 bases of the junction left unmatched. CDR1 and CDR2 (germline): MNHEY, SVGEGT. This CDR3 is 15 amino acids long. This CDR3 is CASRLRTGVGDTQYF. The CDR3, as DNA: TGTGCCAGCAGACTCCGGACAGGGGTGGGCGATACCCAGTACTTC.

This clonotype has ten or more counts. The J gene is TRBJ2-3, the V gene TRBV9; D not certain. V was pared by 6 bases and J by 1 base, with 9 bases between. This CDR3 region has 13 residues. Per germline, CDR1 SGDLS and CDR2 YYNGEE. CDR3 DNA sequence: TGTGCCAGCATGCTTGACGGCACAGATACGCAGTATTTT. Amino acid sequence: CASMLDGTDTQYF.

This clonotype was observed a handful of times. V gene TRBV7-9 combines with J gene TRBJ1-4; the match to TRBD1 covers 9 bases. Germline V CDR1 and CDR2: SEHNR, FQNEAQ (reference sequence). V gave up 4 bases and J gave up 10 bases; unmatched junction bases: 10. The CDR3 sequence is 15 residues long. The CDR3: CASSSSGQGYGKLFF. CDR3 sequence (DNA): TGTGCCAGCAGCTCCTCGGGACAGGGTTACGGAAAACTGTTTTTT.

Comment on this clonotype: With a much larger clone just one base away, this may be a read error. The CDR3: CASSYRQGGGDYDQYF. In DNA form, the CDR3 reads TGTGCCAGCAGTTACCGACAGGGTGGGGGAGACTACGATCAGTACTTC. This chain links TRBV6-9 with TRBJ2-7; TRBD1 aligns across 7 bases. CDR1 and CDR2 from the germline V gene are MNHGY and SVAAGI. This CDR3 is built from 16 residues.

This clonotype has more than one count but fewer than ten. This chain uses TRBV7-9 with TRBJ2-7, with D perhaps matching TRBD2 (7 bases). The CDR3 extends over 17 amino acids. V was clipped by 2 bases and J by 2 bases, with 19 bases between them. The germline V gene has CDR1 SEHNR and CDR2 FQNEAQ (reference sequence). The CDR3 coding sequence is TGTGCCAGCAGCTTAAGGGGGGGGGCGAGGTGGCCCTACGAGCAGTACTTC. Its protein is CASSLRGGARWPYEQYF.

At least ten counts were recorded for this clonotype. The chain couples TRBV7-8 to TRBJ2-7; tentative D call: TRBD1 (6 bases). The CDR3 totals 16 residues. Per the germline V gene, CDR1 is SGHVS and CDR2 is FQNEAQ. V shed 6 bases and J shed 1 base, with 19 bases lying between them. CDR3 nucleotides: TGTGCCAGCAGTCACGCTGGGGTGCAGGGGTCCTACGAGCAGTACTTC. It translates to CASSHAGVQGSYEQYF.

At least ten counts were recorded for this clonotype. This chain uses TRBV30 with TRBJ2-1; 7 bases match TRBD2. CDR3 length: 13 amino acids. Germline V CDR1 and CDR2: GTSNPN, SVGIG (reference sequence). The ends lost 4 bases at V and 6 bases at J; junction bases unmatched: 6. The CDR3 reads CAWIEWEGNEQFF. Here the CDR3 DNA reads TGTGCCTGGATTGAGTGGGAGGGCAATGAGCAGTTCTTC.

There are many counts of this clonotype. CDR3 sequence reads: CASGHRGRAYEQYF. CDR3 sequence (DNA): TGTGCCAGTGGCCACAGGGGGCGCGCCTACGAGCAGTACTTC. The chain carries TRBV19 and TRBJ2-7, with TRBD1 matching over 9 bases. In germline, CDR1 is LNHDA, CDR2 SQIVND (reference sequence). J lost 2 bases, V lost 8 bases, and 7 bases had no gene match. CDR3 length equals 14 residues. The variable domain in full, with the rest retrieved from reference TRBV19 and TRBJ2-7, is DGGITQSPKYLFRKEGQNVTLSCEQNLNHDAMYWYRQDPGQGLRLIYYSQIVNDFQKGDIAEGYSVSREKKESFPLTVTSAQKNPTAFYLCASGHRGRAYEQYFGPGTRLTVT.

Ten or more counts support this clonotype. The chain is built from TRBV5-1 and TRBJ2-7; 7 nucleotides match TRBD1. CDR3 length equals 18 residues. From germline, CDR1 is SGHRS and CDR2 YFSETQ. V dropped 4 bases and J dropped 3; count of bases not matched to a gene: 19. CDR3 region: CASSLSIPQGDLDYEQYF. The CDR3 DNA sequence: TGCGCCAGCAGCCTTTCCATTCCCCAGGGGGACCTCGACTACGAGCAGTACTTC.

V and J are TRBV10-3 and TRBJ1-1; a weak D match, TRBD1 (5 bases). The germline V gene has CDR1 ENHRY and CDR2 SYGVKD. V lost 6 bases, J lost 1 base, and 9 bases lay in between. The length of the CDR3 is 13 residues. DNA of the CDR3: TGTGCCATCAGAGACAGAGGGAACACTGAAGCTTTCTTT. It is translated as CAIRDRGNTEAFF.

Of note for this clonotype: Since a much larger clone is just one base distant, this may be a read error. This chain connects TRBV28 to TRBJ1-4; tentative D call: TRBD1 (5 bases). The CDR3 consists of 16 residues. V shed 7 bases and J shed 0 bases, with 15 bases lying between them. From germline, CDR1 is MDHEN and CDR2 SYDVKM. CDR3 sequence reads: CASISSGAATNEKLFF. The CDR3 region has the DNA TGTGCCAGCATCTCCAGTGGGGCTGCAACTAATGAAAAACTGTTTTTT.

This clonotype showed up many times. The chain uses TRBV2 and TRBJ1-2, with 7 bases lining up with TRBD1. This CDR3 is built from 13 residues. The ends lost 4 bases at V and 6 bases at J; junction bases unmatched: 5. Germline V gene data show CDR1 as SNHLY and CDR2 as FYNNEI. The CDR3 loop is CASSAGGGNGYTF. CDR3 bases: TGTGCCAGCAGTGCCGGAGGGGGCAATGGCTACACCTTC.